A selection of T cell receptor beta chains follows, all from one sample in a study of spatial heterogeneity in lung cancer. TCRdb recomputed calls from the 5' RACE reads with MiXCR, one row per CDR3 protein. The profile shows about 15,000 distinct CDR3 sequences, 10% of them singletons. The sample in question was PBMCs, obtained at surgery. These TCRs come from a male donor with early-stage non-small cell lung cancer. Both conserved end residues are part of each CDR3. Fields, in order: V gene, J gene, clone size, D gene, CDR3 protein, CDR3 DNA. The D gene is left open where the match is weak. Clone size is stated in some rows and not others, as once, few, many or a class when expanded.

>TRBV12-3/TRBV12-4|TRBJ1-3|many|TRBD1
CARGDRGGNTIYF
TGTGCCAGGGGAGACAGGGGAGGAAACACCATATATTTT
>TRBV12-3/TRBV12-4|TRBJ2-3|many|TRBD1
CASRPQGSDTQYF
TGTGCCAGCAGACCACAGGGGTCAGATACGCAGTATTTT
>TRBV7-3|TRBJ2-5|NA|NA
CASSQGSGYQETQYF
TGTGCCAGCAGCCAGGGGTCGGGGTACCAAGAGACCCAGTACTTC
>TRBV10-3|TRBJ2-5|NA|NA
CATGQSGETQYF
TGTGCCACCGGACAGTCGGGAGAGACCCAGTACTTC
>TRBV10-3|TRBJ2-1|few|NA
CAIRDGGLYNEQFF
TGTGCCATCCGCGACGGGGGACTCTACAATGAGCAGTTCTTC
>TRBV2|TRBJ1-1|many|NA
CASSEALTTEAFF
TGTGCCAGCAGTGAAGCTTTAACCACTGAAGCTTTCTTT
>TRBV7-8|TRBJ1-5|few|TRBD1
CASSSQGAANQPQHF
TGTGCCAGCAGTTCACAGGGGGCGGCTAATCAGCCCCAGCATTTT
>TRBV30|TRBJ2-7|few|NA
CAWSVHSSYEQYF
TGTGCCTGGAGTGTTCACAGCTCCTACGAGCAGTACTTC
>TRBV29-1|TRBJ2-7|many|NA
CSVEKGRGYEQYF
TGCAGCGTTGAAAAAGGAAGAGGCTACGAGCAGTACTTC
>TRBV3-1|TRBJ2-7|many|TRBD2
CASSQVPGRGSGSPYEQYF
TGTGCCAGCAGCCAAGTCCCCGGTCGGGGTAGCGGGAGTCCCTACGAGCAGTACTTC
>TRBV28|TRBJ2-5|NA|NA
CASSATGIFGETQYF
TGTGCCAGCAGTGCAACCGGGATCTTCGGGGAGACCCAGTACTTC
>TRBV28|TRBJ2-3|many|NA
CASSLSAGNTQYF
TGTGCCAGCAGTTTATCGGCGGGAAATACGCAGTATTTT
>TRBV9|TRBJ1-1|few|NA
CASSLDGNTEAFF
TGTGCCAGCAGCCTCGACGGAAACACTGAAGCTTTCTTT
>TRBV12-3/TRBV12-4|TRBJ1-5|NA|NA
CASSFGVVNQPQHF
TGTGCCAGCAGTTTTGGGGTAGTAAATCAGCCCCAGCATTTT
>TRBV29-1|TRBJ1-5|few|TRBD1
CSVEAATGVNQPQHF
TGCAGCGTTGAAGCCGCGACAGGGGTTAATCAGCCCCAGCATTTT
>TRBV19|TRBJ1-5|medium-sized|TRBD1
CASSGTGVQPQHF
TGTGCCAGTAGTGGGACAGGGGTACAGCCCCAGCATTTT
>TRBV7-9|TRBJ2-1|NA|TRBD2
CASSPGLARNNEQFF
TGTGCCAGCAGCCCCGGACTAGCGAGGAACAATGAGCAGTTCTTC
>TRBV29-1|TRBJ2-7|few|TRBD1
CSVRVGGWSEQYF
TGCAGCGTTCGTGTAGGGGGCTGGTCCGAGCAGTACTTC
>TRBV5-4|TRBJ2-3|many|NA
CASSLDPGGTDTQYF
TGTGCCAGCAGCCTGGACCCGGGCGGTACAGATACGCAGTATTTT
>TRBV5-1|TRBJ1-6|many|TRBD1
CASSLASVGQGNSPLHF
TGCGCCAGCAGCTTGGCCTCCGTGGGACAGGGTAATTCACCCCTCCACTTT
>TRBV6-6|TRBJ1-1|many|NA
CASSLSGNTEAFF
TGTGCCAGCAGTTTATCTGGAAACACTGAAGCTTTCTTT
>TRBV4-2|TRBJ2-7|medium-sized|NA
CASSQDRAGHTYEQYF
TGTGCCAGCAGCCAAGATCGAGCGGGACACACCTACGAGCAGTACTTC
>TRBV20-1|TRBJ2-1|many|NA
CSVLLYNEQFF
TGCAGTGTTCTACTTTACAATGAGCAGTTCTTC
>TRBV6-1|TRBJ2-3|medium-sized|NA
CASSSSGGPDTQYF
TGTGCCAGCAGTTCCTCTGGGGGACCAGATACGCAGTATTTT
>TRBV28|TRBJ2-2|NA|NA
CASSGTGGNTGELFF
TGTGCCAGCAGTGGAACAGGAGGGAACACCGGGGAGCTGTTTTTT
>TRBV9|TRBJ2-3|many|TRBD2
CASSVSGVTDTQYF
TGTGCCAGCAGCGTAAGCGGGGTCACAGATACGCAGTATTTT
>TRBV5-1|TRBJ2-4|many|TRBD2
CASSLEKVAGELPIAKNIQYF
TGCGCCAGCAGCTTGGAAAAAGTAGCGGGCGAACTGCCTATAGCCAAAAACATTCAGTACTTC